Listed below are T cell receptor beta chains from one sample, sequenced in a study of blood T cell repertoires in COVID-19. Profiling relied on immunoSEQ multiplex PCR, and the TCRdb table lists in-frame clones only, not all of them. The sample records some 250,000 clones, approximately 84% being singletons. Sample: peripheral blood. These receptors originate from a woman in her twenties or thirties who had recovered from COVID-19. Both conserved end residues are part of each CDR3.

CDR3 protein: CASSSQRGSYNEQFF
J gene: TRBJ2-1
V gene: TRBV7-3

CDR3 protein: CATSRDLNYGYTF
J gene: TRBJ1-2
V gene: TRBV15

CDR3 protein: CASSEDRGPVTEAFF
J gene: TRBJ1-1
V gene: TRBV25-1

CDR3 protein: CASSIPTADTQYF
J gene: TRBJ2-3
V gene: TRBV5-1

CDR3 protein: CASNSQGTEAFF
J gene: TRBJ1-1
V gene: TRBV6-5

CDR3 protein: CASSLSLAGPSTDTQYF
J gene: TRBJ2-3
V gene: TRBV5-1

CDR3 protein: CASSTPAGGSTDTQYF
J gene: TRBJ2-3
V gene: TRBV19

CDR3 protein: CASSLLSSGFSYNEQFF
J gene: TRBJ2-1
V gene: TRBV7-9

CDR3 protein: CASSLVPSGGQETQYF
J gene: TRBJ2-5
V gene: TRBV5-1

CDR3 protein: CASSFVGQGNEKLFF
J gene: TRBJ1-4
V gene: TRBV5-6

CDR3 protein: CASSIDRGNSPLHF
J gene: TRBJ1-6
V gene: TRBV6-5

CDR3 protein: CASSSHRGPNEKLFF
J gene: TRBJ1-4
V gene: TRBV5-4

CDR3 protein: CASSGLRGDEQFF
J gene: TRBJ2-1
V gene: TRBV28

CDR3 protein: CASSLQGYEQFF
J gene: TRBJ2-1
V gene: TRBV6-5

CDR3 protein: CASSLEGLAVSEQYF
J gene: TRBJ2-7
V gene: TRBV7-9

CDR3 protein: CASRGLPNTEAFF
J gene: TRBJ1-1
V gene: TRBV5-8